The 28 T cell receptor beta chains given below trace back to one sample, sequenced in a study of cytomegalovirus exposure and HLA in healthy donors (dated by TCRdb to about 2017). Library construction relied on the immunoSEQ multiplex PCR assay. The multiplex PCR relied on a mix of 60 forward primers for TCR Vbeta segments and 13 reverse primers for TCR Jbeta segments. This is the immuneACCESS table as TCRdb keeps it, with only in-frame sequences that have V and J called. A part of the clones is gone; compared with another copy, unresolved V genes explain less than half, and the rest is unexplained. This sample has 100,000 to 150,000 clones in its table, and around three quarters of those were observed once. The ten biggest clones cover around 1.3% of the sample. The sequenced sample consisted of PBMCs. The receptor source for this set is a female donor in good health and CMV-seronegative.

A single count supports this clone. The rearrangement uses TRBV5-4 and TRBJ2-3; 7 bases align to TRBD1. Losses at the gene ends were 4 bases for V and 1 base for J; bases not matched to a gene: 3. Germline CDR1 and CDR2: SGHNT and YYREEE (reference sequence). This CDR3 has 14 amino acids. In DNA form, the CDR3 reads TGTGCCAGCAGCCGTGGACAGGGCACAGATACGCAGTATTTT. This sequence encodes CASSRGQGTDTQYF.

J is TRBJ1-2 and V is TRBV10-3; the D gene is possibly TRBD1 (6 bases). The CDR3 consists of 15 residues. Germline V gene sequence: CDR1 ENHRY, CDR2 SYGVKD. Trimming cost V 6 bases and J 4 bases, with 18 bases left between them. The CDR3 nucleotides read TGTGCCATCAGCGGGCCCGACAGGATTTCCTATGGCTACACCTTC. It yields the protein CAISGPDRISYGYTF.

The chain couples TRBV29-1 to TRBJ2-5, with D tentatively TRBD1 (5 bases). The germline V and J ends were trimmed by 4 bases and 5 bases, with 8 bases remaining between them. CDR1 and CDR2 from the germline V gene are SQVTM and ANQGSEA. This CDR3 contains 11 residues. CDR3 loop: CSVGKGETQYF. DNA of the CDR3: TGCAGCGTTGGTAAGGGGGAGACCCAGTACTTC.

This clone was detected ten times or more. The chain carries TRBV19 and TRBJ1-6; TRBD1 matches 7 bases. This CDR3 region has 16 residues. V lost 4 bases to trimming and J lost 3 bases; unmatched junction nucleotides: 6. CDR1 and CDR2 (germline): LNHDA, SQIVND (reference sequence). The DNA of the CDR3 is TGTGCCAGTAGTAAAGAGGGACAGTACTATAATTCACCCCTCCACTTT. Protein product: CASSKEGQYYNSPLHF.

This clone has more than one count but fewer than ten. V and J are TRBV1 and TRBJ2-7; the table assigns TRBD2, which was not confirmed against the DNA. TRBV1 is marked as a pseudogene. This CDR3 has 15 residues. CDR3 nucleotides: TGCACCAGCAGCCAAGCGGGCGGGAGGGCCCGAGAGCAGTACTTC. It specifies CTSSQAGGRAREQYF.

The chain has TRBV7-3 and TRBJ1-1; 7 bases align to TRBD1. The CDR3 runs to 14 residues. Germline V gene lookup returns CDR1 SGHTA and CDR2 FQGTGA. V was clipped by 8 bases and J by 4 bases; unmatched bases: 10. CDR3 sequence (DNA): TGTGCCAGCTCCGAGGGGGCTGCTAGCACTGAAGCTTTCTTT. It specifies CASSEGAASTEAFF.

This clone was observed once. The V and J genes are TRBV5-4 and TRBJ2-2, with TRBD2 as a possible D gene (6 bases). From germline, CDR1 is SGHNT and CDR2 YYREEE (reference sequence). Trimming shortened V by 4 bases and J by 6 bases, and 10 bases separated the two germline ends. CDR3 length: 13 residues. DNA of the CDR3: TGTGCCAGCAGCGTATGGGGGGCCGGGGAGCTGTTTTTT. Protein sequence: CASSVWGAGELFF.

The chain has TRBV9 and TRBJ1-3; D is ambiguous. CDR1 is SGDLS, CDR2 YYNGEE, per germline. The CDR3 has 18 amino acids. V lost 0 bases and J lost 3, with 19 bases in between. CDR3 sequence reads: CASSVASQKGLFGNTIYF. CDR3 DNA: TGTGCCAGCAGCGTAGCTAGTCAAAAAGGCCTTTTTGGAAACACCATATATTTT.

V usage is TRBV30 and J usage is TRBJ1-5; D remains unclear. V was trimmed by 5 bases and J by 4 bases, leaving 12 bases between them. The V gene's germline CDR1 is GTSNPN and CDR2 SVGIG (reference sequence). This CDR3 is built from 13 residues. The CDR3 region is CAWRELPNQPQHF. CDR3 nucleotides: TGTGCCTGGCGGGAACTACCGAATCAGCCCCAGCATTTT.

The V gene is TRBV6-5, the J gene TRBJ2-3; D is possibly TRBD2 (7 bases). Germline V gives CDR1 MNHEY, CDR2 SVGAGI. The CDR3 length is 13 residues. Trimming removed 7 bases at V and 7 bases at J, with 15 bases between. CDR3 in amino acids: CASIPGGSNTQYF. The CDR3 region has the DNA TGTGCCAGCATTCCGGGGGGCTCAAATACGCAGTATTTT.

This clone occurred a few times. The CDR3 coding sequence is TGTGCCAGCAGCCCCCGTGTTTCAGGGTATGAGCAGTTCTTC. Its protein product is CASSPRVSGYEQFF. The chain carries TRBV7-2 and TRBJ2-1; perhaps TRBD1 as D (5 bases). Germline CDR1 is SGHTA and CDR2 is FQGNSA. V lost 5 bases and J lost 8, with 16 bases in between. This CDR3 is 14 amino acids long.

This sequence joins TRBV4-2 and TRBJ1-2; D is perhaps TRBD1 (6 bases). Germline CDR1 reads LGHNA; CDR2 reads YNFKEQ. CDR3 length: 18 amino acids. V was trimmed by 0 bases and J by 5 bases, leaving 22 bases between them. The chain's CDR3 is CASSQDPGHRERVYGYTF. CDR3 sequence (DNA): TGTGCCAGCAGCCAAGATCCCGGACACAGGGAAAGGGTTTATGGCTACACCTTC.

This clone was detected a few times. The gene calls are TRBV2 and TRBJ2-2, with D possibly matching TRBD2 (5 bases). The CDR3 consists of 14 residues. The germline CDR1 and CDR2 sequences are SNHLY and FYNNEI. The V and J ends lost 4 bases and 1 base respectively, with 7 bases between them. The CDR3 sequence: CASSGELNTGELFF. The CDR3, as DNA: TGTGCCAGCAGTGGGGAGCTGAACACCGGGGAGCTGTTTTTT.

This chain joins TRBV5-1 and TRBJ2-1, with 11 nucleotides matching TRBD2. Germline V CDR1 and CDR2: SGHRS, YFSETQ. J was trimmed by 4 bases and V by 3 bases; bases with no gene match: 12. The CDR3 runs to 18 residues. For the CDR3, the DNA is TGCGCCAGCAGCTACGACAGGGTACTAGCGGGGGTGTACAATGAGCAGTTCTTC. Translated: CASSYDRVLAGVYNEQFF.

The chain recombines TRBV20-1 with TRBJ2-2; D might be TRBD2 (5 bases). V lost 6 bases and J lost 5, with 7 bases in between. The CDR3 length is 11 residues. CDR1 and CDR2 (germline): DFQATT, SNEGSKA (reference sequence). The DNA for the CDR3 is TGCAGTGCCCGGGGAACCGGGGAGCTGTTTTTT. Its translation: CSARGTGELFF.

The chain combines TRBV10-2 with TRBJ2-7, with 7 bases identical to TRBD2. The V and J ends lost 5 bases and 6 bases, in that order; junction bases with no gene match: 4. There are 12 residues in the CDR3. The germline CDR1 and CDR2 sequences are WSHSY and SAAADI. The CDR3 DNA is TGCGCCAGCAGTTACGGCGGGGGCGAGCAGTACTTC. Its translation is CASSYGGGEQYF.

The chain recombines TRBV6-1 with TRBJ2-3; 8 bases match TRBD1. V was clipped by 6 bases and J by 5 bases; unmatched bases: 10. The CDR3 contains 15 residues. The germline V gene has CDR1 MNHNS and CDR2 SASEGT. The CDR3 spells CASSPRTGWGDTQYF. In nucleotides, the CDR3 is TGTGCCAGCAGCCCACGGACAGGGTGGGGAGATACGCAGTATTTT.

The gene calls are TRBV7-9 and TRBJ1-2; 9 bases map to TRBD1. Looked up from germline, CDR1 is SEHNR and CDR2 is FQNEAQ (reference sequence). After removal of 2 bases from V and 8 bases from J, the junction contained 9 bases not matched to a gene. The CDR3 loop spans 15 amino acids. CDR3 sequence reads: CASSLIVTGGRGYTF. In DNA, the CDR3 is TGTGCCAGCAGCTTAATCGTTACAGGGGGCAGGGGCTACACCTTC.

This clone was seen only a few times. The chain uses TRBV7-8 and TRBJ1-3; D unclear. Trimming stripped 5 bases from V and 4 bases from J, with 6 bases between. CDR3 length equals 12 residues. Germline CDR1 SGHVS, CDR2 FQNEAQ. CDR3 DNA sequence: TGTGCCAGCAGCCGAGGGGGAAACACCATATATTTT. This codes for CASSRGGNTIYF.

The chain joins TRBV11-3 to TRBJ1-3; no clear D. The length of the CDR3 is 16 residues. CDR1 is SGHNT and CDR2 is YENEEA in the germline V gene. With 5 bases removed from V and 1 base from J, the gap between germline ends came to 15 bases. The CDR3 loop is CASSPGGRRSGNTIYF. The CDR3 DNA is TGTGCCAGCAGCCCCGGAGGACGCCGTTCTGGAAACACCATATATTTT.

This chain links TRBV27 with TRBJ1-2, with TRBD1 matching 8 bases. There are 13 residues in the CDR3. The J segment lost 5 bases and the V segment lost 6 bases, leaving 5 bases of the junction unmatched. Per the germline V gene, CDR1 is MNHEY and CDR2 is SMNVEV (reference sequence). CDR3 in DNA: TGTGCCAGCAGCCCGGACAGGGCTTATGGCTACACCTTC. Its translation: CASSPDRAYGYTF.

As DNA, the CDR3 is TGCGCCAGCAAGGGGCTAGCGGGGGGCAGAAACACCGGGGAGCTGTTTTTT. The encoded protein is CASKGLAGGRNTGELFF. This chain links TRBV5-1 with TRBJ2-2; 11 bases agree with TRBD2. V was pared by 6 bases and J by 2 bases, with 9 bases of the junction left unmatched. Germline V CDR1 and CDR2: SGHRS, YFSETQ. CDR3 length: 17 residues.

The chain couples TRBV6-1 to TRBJ1-2, with TRBD1 identical over 7 bases. CDR1 and CDR2 (germline): MNHNS, SASEGT. The length of the CDR3 is 17 residues. Trimming at V came to 3 bases and at J to 1 base, leaving 11 bases not matched to a gene. CDR3 residues: CASSDRQGISLNYGYTF. CDR3 DNA sequence: TGTGCCAGCAGTGATAGACAGGGTATCAGCCTTAACTATGGCTACACCTTC.

CDR3 bases: TGCAGCGTTGCCCCCAAGCTACAAGAGACCCAGTACTTC. Protein: CSVAPKLQETQYF. The J gene is TRBJ2-5, the V gene TRBV29-1; the D is unclear. Per the germline V gene, CDR1 is SQVTM and CDR2 is ANQGSEA. The CDR3 runs 13 residues. V gave up 4 bases and J gave up 2 bases, with 11 bases separating them. Combining the CDR3 with reference TRBV29-1 and TRBJ2-5 gives the whole variable domain SAVISQKPSRDICQRGTSLTIQCQVDSQVTMMFWYRQQPGQSLTLIATANQGSEATYESGFVIDKFPISRPNLTFSTLTVSNMSPEDSSIYLCSVAPKLQETQYFGPGTRLLVL.

The V gene is TRBV27, the J gene TRBJ1-1; 7 bases line up with TRBD1. J lost 4 bases, V lost 0 bases, and 8 bases had no gene match. Germline CDR1 reads MNHEY; CDR2 reads SMNVEV (reference sequence). This CDR3 is built from 16 residues. CDR3 bases: TGTGCCAGCAGTTTATCTCGGCGGCAGGGGGGCACTGAAGCTTTCTTT. Protein: CASSLSRRQGGTEAFF.

The chain joins TRBV28 to TRBJ2-2; TRBD2 is a possible D gene (6 bases). Germline CDR1 and CDR2: MDHEN and SYDVKM. V dropped 3 bases and J dropped 2 bases, with 19 bases sitting between them. This CDR3 has 18 residues. The CDR3 sequence: CASSFSSVSFLNTGELFF. The DNA for the CDR3 is TGTGCCAGCAGTTTTTCTAGCGTGAGTTTTTTAAACACCGGGGAGCTGTTTTTT.

Turning to this clone: Relative to the germline gene, one junction end is altered; a read error may explain this. V and J are TRBV7-9 and TRBJ1-4; no clear D. Germline CDR1 is SEHNR and CDR2 is FQNEAQ (reference sequence). The CDR3 runs to 14 residues. The CDR3: CSSSLYRVDEKLFF. The DNA of the CDR3 is TGTTCCAGCAGCTTATATCGGGTGGATGAAAAACTGTTTTTT. Variable domain in full (rest from reference TRBV7-9 and TRBJ1-4): DTGVSQNPRHKITKRGQNVTFRCDPISEHNRLYWYRQTLGQGPEFLTYFQNEAQLEKSRLLSDRFSAERPKGSFSTLEIQRTEQGDSAMYLCSSSLYRVDEKLFFGSGTQLSVL.

This chain joins TRBV30 and TRBJ1-2; D is perhaps TRBD1 (5 bases). V was clipped by 4 bases and J by 6 bases, with 12 bases between them. The CDR3 consists of 12 residues. Germline assignment: CDR1 GTSNPN and CDR2 SVGIG (reference sequence). CDR3 sequence: CAWTKQVNGYTF. In nucleotides, the CDR3 is TGTGCCTGGACCAAACAGGTGAATGGCTACACCTTC.